The T cell receptor (beta chain) described here comes from a study of T cell responses to AZD1222 COVID-19 vaccine. Whole-study results and caveats: Unmutated variant regions reportedly attract nearly half of all spike-specific TCRs. Seropositive at baseline were only a handful of AZD1222 recipients. Spike-specific TCR breadth rose after two AZD1222 doses, and depth rose as well.

Germline V gene sequence: CDR1 MNHEY, CDR2 SVGEGT. With 0 bases removed from V and 7 bases from J, the gap between germline ends came to 9 bases. This CDR3 spans 13 amino acids. The method was immunoSEQ multiplex PCR; TCRdb's version includes in-frame clones alone and lacks a portion of them. The table includes 35,000 to 55,000 clones, about 83% detected once. Notes on this clone: The antigen is undetermined.

This specimen was peripheral blood, taken on day 0 of AZD1222 vaccination. The chain employs TRBV6-2 or TRBV6-3 and TRBJ2-5, with D perhaps matching TRBD2 (5 bases). The clonotype comes from an adult in good health. CDR3 sequence (DNA): TGTGCCAGCAGTTACTCGTTGGGGAGGACCCAGTACTTC. It specifies CASSYSLGRTQYF.